This T cell receptor beta chain originates from a study of blood T cell repertoires in COVID-19 (dated by TCRdb to 2018 to 2021). For context, the study as a whole: Samples from collaborators originated in the United States, Italy and Spain and spanned both the acute and convalescent phases of COVID-19. The repertoires were released in a freely available public database meant as a resource for research on the immune response to SARS-CoV-2. The samples were drawn from the first 160 participants of the ongoing ImmuneRACE study and from over 950 subjects provided by 6 global collaborators. HLA class I and class II types, where available, came from metadata supplied by the sample provider rather than from assay-based typing. Subjects who had been exposed to COVID-19, were actively infected with it, or had recovered from it provided the deeply sampled blood TCRbeta repertoires that made up the dataset. Nearly every sample came with metadata listing a de-identified subject ID, COVID-19 status, age in years and sex. The prospective study material was composed of cDNA or gDNA derived from T cells, B-cell-depleted T cells, or PBMCs. Summary of the overall study and its limitations: Clinical and demographic metadata were provided uncurated, with the amount varying by source and participant.

The immunoSEQ Assay, a bias-controlled multiplex PCR, was used to amplify TCRbeta CDR3 regions from genomic DNA. Concerning the study's data processing: Within the assay, amplification of reference gene primers was used to estimate how many nucleated cells each sample contained. To quantify the absolute abundance of each unique TCRbeta CDR3 rearrangement, sequence reads were collapsed and filtered. For each sample, productive Simpson clonality was calculated as the square root of Simpson's diversity index over productive rearrangements. The table was pulled from immuneACCESS by TCRdb, which kept in-frame rearrangements only. Such tables lose some clones; where checked, under half of the loss comes from unresolved V genes, and the rest has no known cause. V, J and clone size are those of that table, while D and trimming were read from the DNA. The sample table shows hundreds of thousands of clones, and roughly 90% are seen once. 8% to 9.5% of the sample rests with the top ten.

In the prospective study, participants were about 18 to 89 years old, resided in approximately 25 geographic areas of the United States, and were enrolled through a virtual design. In the prospective study, cohorts were assigned on the basis of participant-reported clinical history obtained from a screening survey and a study questionnaire. For ImmuneRACE Cohort 3, a participant was defined as recovered based on two consecutive negative NP/OP PCR tests, clearance by a healthcare professional, or resolution of symptoms. In the prospective study, whole blood, serum and a nasopharyngeal or oropharyngeal swab were collected from each participant by mobile phlebotomists. Participants in the prospective study had the option to provide additional blood draws and questionnaires over an approximately 2-month period. Before DNA extraction, prospective study blood samples were shipped either frozen or at room temperature.

This clone was detected a few times. Its target antigen remains unknown. No qualities accompany the bases; no much larger clone lies one base away. Sequencing was performed on PBMCs or T cells enriched from blood (not recorded which). This sequence originates from a woman aged 18-29 years who had recovered from COVID-19.

The CDR3 reads CATVGEYTEAFF. The DNA reads as follows: TGTGCCACTGTCGGGGAGTACACTGAAGCTTTCTTT. This chain is built from TRBV19 and TRBJ1-1; the D gene cannot be resolved reliably. In the germline V gene (reference sequence), CDR1 corresponds to LNHDA and CDR2 to SQIVND. Counted from cysteine to phenylalanine, this CDR3 has 12 amino acids. Only the CDR3 region is kept as DNA, spanning 36 bases read in frame from base 1. V is shortened by 10 bases, J by 3 bases, and the region joining them spans 12 bases.